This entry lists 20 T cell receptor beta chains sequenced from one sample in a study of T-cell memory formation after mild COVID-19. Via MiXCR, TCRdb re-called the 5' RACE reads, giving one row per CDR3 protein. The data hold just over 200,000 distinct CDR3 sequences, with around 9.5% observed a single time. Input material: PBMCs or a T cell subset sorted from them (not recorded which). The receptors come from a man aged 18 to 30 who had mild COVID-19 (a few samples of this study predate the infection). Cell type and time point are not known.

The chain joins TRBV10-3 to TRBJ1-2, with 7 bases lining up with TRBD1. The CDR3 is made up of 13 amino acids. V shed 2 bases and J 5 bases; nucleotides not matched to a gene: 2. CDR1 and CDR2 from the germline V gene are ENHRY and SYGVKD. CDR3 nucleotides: TGTGCCATCAGTGAGGGGACAGCATATGGCTACACCTTC. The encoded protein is CAISEGTAYGYTF.

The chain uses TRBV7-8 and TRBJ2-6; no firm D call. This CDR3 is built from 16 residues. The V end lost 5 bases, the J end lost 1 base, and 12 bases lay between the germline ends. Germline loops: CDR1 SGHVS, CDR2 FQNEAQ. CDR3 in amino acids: CASSALPVSGANVLTF. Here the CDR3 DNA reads TGTGCCAGCAGCGCTCTACCGGTGTCTGGGGCCAACGTCCTGACTTTC.

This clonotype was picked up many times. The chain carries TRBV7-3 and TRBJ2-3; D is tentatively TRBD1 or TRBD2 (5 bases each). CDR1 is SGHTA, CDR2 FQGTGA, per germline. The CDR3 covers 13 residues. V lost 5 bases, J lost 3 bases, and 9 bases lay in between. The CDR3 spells CASSRGLTDTQYF. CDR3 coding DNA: TGTGCCAGCAGCCGGGGCCTGACAGATACGCAGTATTTT.

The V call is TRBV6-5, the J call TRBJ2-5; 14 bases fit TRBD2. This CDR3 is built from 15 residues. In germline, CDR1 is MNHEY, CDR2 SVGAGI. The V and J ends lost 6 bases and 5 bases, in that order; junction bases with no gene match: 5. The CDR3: CASSRLAGGLETQYF. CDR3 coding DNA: TGTGCCAGCAGCCGACTAGCGGGGGGGCTCGAGACCCAGTACTTC.

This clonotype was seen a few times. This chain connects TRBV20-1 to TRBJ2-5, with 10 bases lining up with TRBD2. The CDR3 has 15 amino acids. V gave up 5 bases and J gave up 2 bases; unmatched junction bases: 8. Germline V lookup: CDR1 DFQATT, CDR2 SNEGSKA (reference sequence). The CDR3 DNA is TGCAGTGCTGGCCCTACTAGCGGGGAACAAGAGACCCAGTACTTC. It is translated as CSAGPTSGEQETQYF.

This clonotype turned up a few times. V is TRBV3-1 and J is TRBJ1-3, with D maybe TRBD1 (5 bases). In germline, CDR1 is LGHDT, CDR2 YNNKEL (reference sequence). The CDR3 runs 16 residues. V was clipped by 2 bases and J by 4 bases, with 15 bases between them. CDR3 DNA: TGTGCCAGCAGCCAAACTTCGGGGCTGTCCGGAAACACCATATATTTT. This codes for CASSQTSGLSGNTIYF. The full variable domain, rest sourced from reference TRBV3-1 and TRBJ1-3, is DTAVSQTPKYLVTQMGNDKSIKCEQNLGHDTMYWYKQDSKKFLKIMFSYNNKELIINETVPNRFSPKSPDKAHLNLHINSLELGDSAVYFCASSQTSGLSGNTIYFGEGSWLTVV.

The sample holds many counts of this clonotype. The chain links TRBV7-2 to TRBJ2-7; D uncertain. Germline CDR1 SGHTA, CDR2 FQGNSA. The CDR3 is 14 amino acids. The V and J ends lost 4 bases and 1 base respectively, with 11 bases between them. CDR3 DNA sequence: TGTGCCAGCAGCTACTGGGCCTTATCCTACGAGCAGTACTTC. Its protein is CASSYWALSYEQYF.

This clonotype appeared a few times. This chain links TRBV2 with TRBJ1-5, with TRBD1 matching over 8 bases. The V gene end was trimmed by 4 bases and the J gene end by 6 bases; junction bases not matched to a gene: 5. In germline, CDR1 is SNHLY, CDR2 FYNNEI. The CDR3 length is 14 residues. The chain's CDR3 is CASSGQGAAQPQHF. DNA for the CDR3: TGTGCCAGCAGTGGTCAGGGGGCGGCTCAGCCCCAGCATTTT.

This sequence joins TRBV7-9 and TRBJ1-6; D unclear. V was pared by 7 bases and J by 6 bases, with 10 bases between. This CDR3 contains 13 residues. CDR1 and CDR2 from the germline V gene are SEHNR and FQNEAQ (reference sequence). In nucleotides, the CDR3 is TGTGCCAGCAACGGGGTCCCTAATTCACCCCTCCACTTT. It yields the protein CASNGVPNSPLHF.

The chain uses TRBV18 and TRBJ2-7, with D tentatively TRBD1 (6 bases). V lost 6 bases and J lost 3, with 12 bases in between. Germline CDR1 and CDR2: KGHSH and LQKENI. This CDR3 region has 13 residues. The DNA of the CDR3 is TGTGCCAGCTCGCTGACAGGCCTCTACGAGCAGTACGTC. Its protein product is CASSLTGLYEQYV.

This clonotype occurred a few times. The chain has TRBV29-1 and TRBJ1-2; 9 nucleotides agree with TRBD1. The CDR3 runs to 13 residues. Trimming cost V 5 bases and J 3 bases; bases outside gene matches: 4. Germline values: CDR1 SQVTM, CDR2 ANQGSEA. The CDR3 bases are TGCAGCGTTCCCGGGACAGGGTACTATGGCTACACCTTC. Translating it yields CSVPGTGYYGYTF.

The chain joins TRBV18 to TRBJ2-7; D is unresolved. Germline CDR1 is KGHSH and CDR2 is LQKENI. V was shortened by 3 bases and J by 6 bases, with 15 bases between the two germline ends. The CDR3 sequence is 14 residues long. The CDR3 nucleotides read TGTGCCAGCTCACCTCCGGCCCGTAGGGCCGAGCAGTACTTC. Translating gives CASSPPARRAEQYF. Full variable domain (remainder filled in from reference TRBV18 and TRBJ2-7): NAGVMQNPRHLVRRRGQEARLRCSPMKGHSHVYWYRQLPEEGLKFMVYLQKENIIDESGMPKERFSAEFPKEGPSILRIQQVVRGDSAAYFCASSPPARRAEQYFGPGTRLTVT.

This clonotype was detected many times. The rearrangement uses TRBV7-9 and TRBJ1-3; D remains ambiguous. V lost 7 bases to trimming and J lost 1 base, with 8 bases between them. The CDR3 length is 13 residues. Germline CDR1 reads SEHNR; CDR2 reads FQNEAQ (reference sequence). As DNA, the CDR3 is TGTGCCAGCACCTGGGGTTCTGGAAACACCATATATTTT. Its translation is CASTWGSGNTIYF.

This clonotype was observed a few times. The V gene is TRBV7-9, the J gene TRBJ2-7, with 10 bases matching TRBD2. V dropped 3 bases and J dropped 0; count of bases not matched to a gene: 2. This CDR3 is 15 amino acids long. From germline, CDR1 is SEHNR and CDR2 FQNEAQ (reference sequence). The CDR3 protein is CASSFSGGPSYEQYV. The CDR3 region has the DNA TGTGCCAGCAGCTTTAGCGGGGGGCCCTCCTACGAGCAGTACGTC.

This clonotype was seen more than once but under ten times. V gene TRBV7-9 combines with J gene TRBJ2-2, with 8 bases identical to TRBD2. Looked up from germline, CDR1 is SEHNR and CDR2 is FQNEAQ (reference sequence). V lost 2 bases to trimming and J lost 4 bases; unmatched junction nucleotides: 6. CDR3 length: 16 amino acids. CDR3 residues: CASSLLSGGTTGELFF. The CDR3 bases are TGTGCCAGCAGCTTATTAAGCGGGGGAACCACCGGGGAGCTGTTTTTT.

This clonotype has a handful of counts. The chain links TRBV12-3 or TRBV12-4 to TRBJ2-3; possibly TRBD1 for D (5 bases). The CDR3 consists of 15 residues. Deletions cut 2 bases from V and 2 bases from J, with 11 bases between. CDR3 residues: CASSLSGALTDTQYF. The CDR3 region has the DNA TGTGCCAGCAGTTTAAGTGGGGCTCTCACAGATACGCAGTATTTT.

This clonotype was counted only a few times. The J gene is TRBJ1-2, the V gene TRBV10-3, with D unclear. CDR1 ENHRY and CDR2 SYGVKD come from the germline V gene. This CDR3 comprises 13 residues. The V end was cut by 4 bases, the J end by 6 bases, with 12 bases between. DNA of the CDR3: TGTGCCATCAGTGGCCGGGGTAGCGATGGCTACACCTTC. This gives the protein CAISGRGSDGYTF.

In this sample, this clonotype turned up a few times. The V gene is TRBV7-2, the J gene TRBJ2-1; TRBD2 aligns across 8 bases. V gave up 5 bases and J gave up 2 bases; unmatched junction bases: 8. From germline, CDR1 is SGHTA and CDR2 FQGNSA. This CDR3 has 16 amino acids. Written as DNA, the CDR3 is TGTGCCAGCAGCCCCGGGGGGGCTAGTCCCTACAATGAGCAGTTCTTC. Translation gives CASSPGGASPYNEQFF.

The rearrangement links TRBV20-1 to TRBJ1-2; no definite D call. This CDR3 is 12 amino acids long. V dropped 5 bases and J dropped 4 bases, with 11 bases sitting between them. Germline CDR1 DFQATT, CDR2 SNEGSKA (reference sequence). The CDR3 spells CSAPDQRYGYTF. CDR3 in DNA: TGCAGTGCTCCAGACCAGCGCTATGGCTACACCTTC.

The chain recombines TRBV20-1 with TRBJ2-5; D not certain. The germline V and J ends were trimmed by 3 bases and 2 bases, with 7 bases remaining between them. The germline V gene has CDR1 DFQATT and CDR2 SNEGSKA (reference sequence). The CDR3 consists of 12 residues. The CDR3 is CSASGHQETQYF. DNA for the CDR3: TGCAGTGCTAGTGGCCATCAAGAGACCCAGTACTTC.